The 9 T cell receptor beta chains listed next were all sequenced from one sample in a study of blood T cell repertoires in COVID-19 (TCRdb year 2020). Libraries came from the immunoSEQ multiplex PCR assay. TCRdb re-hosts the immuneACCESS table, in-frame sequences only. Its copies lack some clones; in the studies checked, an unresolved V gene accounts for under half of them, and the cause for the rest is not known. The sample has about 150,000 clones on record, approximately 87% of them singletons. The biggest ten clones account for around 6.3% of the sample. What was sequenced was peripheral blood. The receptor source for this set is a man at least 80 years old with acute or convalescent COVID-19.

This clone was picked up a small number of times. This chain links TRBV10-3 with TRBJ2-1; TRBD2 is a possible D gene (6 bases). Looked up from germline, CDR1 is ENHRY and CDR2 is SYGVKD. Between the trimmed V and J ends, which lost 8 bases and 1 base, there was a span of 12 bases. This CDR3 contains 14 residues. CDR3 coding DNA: TGTGCCATCCTCGGAGGGGAATCCTACAATGAGCAGTTCTTC. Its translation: CAILGGESYNEQFF.

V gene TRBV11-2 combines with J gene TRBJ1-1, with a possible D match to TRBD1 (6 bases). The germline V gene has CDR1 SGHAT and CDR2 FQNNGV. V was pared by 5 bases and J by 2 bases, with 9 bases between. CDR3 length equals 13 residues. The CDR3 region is CASSQQGNTEAFF. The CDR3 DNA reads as TGTGCCAGCAGCCAACAGGGAAACACTGAAGCTTTCTTT. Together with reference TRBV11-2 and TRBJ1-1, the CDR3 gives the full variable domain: EAGVAQSPRYKIIEKRQSVAFWCNPISGHATLYWYQQILGQGPKLLIQFQNNGVVDDSQLPKDRFSAERLKGVDSTLKIQPAKLEDSAVYLCASSQQGNTEAFFGQGTRLTVV.

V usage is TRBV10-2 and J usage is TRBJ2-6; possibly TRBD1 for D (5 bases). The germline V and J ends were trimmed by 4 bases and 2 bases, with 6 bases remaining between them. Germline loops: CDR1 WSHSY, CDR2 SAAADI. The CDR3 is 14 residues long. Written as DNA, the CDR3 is TGCGCCAGCAGTGGGGGCCCTGGGGCCAACGTCCTGACTTTC. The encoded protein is CASSGGPGANVLTF.

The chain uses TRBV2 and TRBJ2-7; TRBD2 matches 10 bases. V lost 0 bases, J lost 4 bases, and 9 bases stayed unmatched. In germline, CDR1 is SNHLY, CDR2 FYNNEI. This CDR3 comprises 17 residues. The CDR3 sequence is CASSEAQREGVWYEQYF. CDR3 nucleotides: TGTGCCAGCAGTGAAGCGCAGCGGGAGGGCGTCTGGTACGAGCAGTACTTC.

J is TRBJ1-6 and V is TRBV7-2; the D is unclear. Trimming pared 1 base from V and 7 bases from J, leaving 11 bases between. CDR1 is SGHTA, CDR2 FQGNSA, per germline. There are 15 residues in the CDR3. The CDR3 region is CASSLVTEGNSPLHF. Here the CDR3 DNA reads TGTGCCAGCAGCTTAGTTACAGAGGGAAATTCACCCCTCCACTTT.

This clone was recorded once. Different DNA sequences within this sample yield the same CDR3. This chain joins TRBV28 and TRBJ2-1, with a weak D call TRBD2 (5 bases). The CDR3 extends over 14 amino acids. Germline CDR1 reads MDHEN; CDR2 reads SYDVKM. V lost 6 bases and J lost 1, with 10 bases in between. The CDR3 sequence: CASSPSGSYNEQFF. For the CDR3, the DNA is TGTGCCAGCAGCCCTTCGGGGTCCTACAATGAGCAGTTCTTC.

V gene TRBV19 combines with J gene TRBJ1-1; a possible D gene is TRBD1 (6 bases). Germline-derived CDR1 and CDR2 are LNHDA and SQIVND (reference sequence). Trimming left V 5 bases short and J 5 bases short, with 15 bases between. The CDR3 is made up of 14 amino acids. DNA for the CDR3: TGTGCCAGTAGTTTACAGGGAGTGGGGACTGAAGCTTTCTTT. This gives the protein CASSLQGVGTEAFF.

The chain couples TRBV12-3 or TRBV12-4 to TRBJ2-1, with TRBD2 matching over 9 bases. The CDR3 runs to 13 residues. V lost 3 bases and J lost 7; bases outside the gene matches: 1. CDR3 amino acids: CASSFTSGNEQFF. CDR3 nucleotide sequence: TGTGCCAGCAGTTTTACTAGCGGGAATGAGCAGTTCTTC.

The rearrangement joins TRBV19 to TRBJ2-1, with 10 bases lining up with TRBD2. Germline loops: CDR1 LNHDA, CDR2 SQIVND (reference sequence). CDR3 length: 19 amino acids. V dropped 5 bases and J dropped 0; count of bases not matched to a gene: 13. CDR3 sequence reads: CASSPRPRLAGSSYNEQFF. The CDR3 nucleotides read TGTGCCAGTAGTCCCAGGCCCAGACTAGCGGGTAGCTCCTACAATGAGCAGTTCTTC.